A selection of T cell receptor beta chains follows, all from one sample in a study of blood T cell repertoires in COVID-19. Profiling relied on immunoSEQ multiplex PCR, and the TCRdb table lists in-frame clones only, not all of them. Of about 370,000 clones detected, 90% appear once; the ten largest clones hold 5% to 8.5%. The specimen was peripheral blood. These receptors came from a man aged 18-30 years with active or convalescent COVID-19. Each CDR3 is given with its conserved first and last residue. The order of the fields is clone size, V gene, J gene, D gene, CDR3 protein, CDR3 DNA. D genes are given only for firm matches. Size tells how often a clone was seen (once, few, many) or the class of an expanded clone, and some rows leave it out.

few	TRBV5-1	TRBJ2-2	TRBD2	CASSLRGEQTNTGELFF	TGCGCCAGCAGCTTGCGGGGGGAACAAACGAACACCGGGGAGCTGTTTTTT
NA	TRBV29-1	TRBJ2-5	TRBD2	CSVETSGFQETQYF	TGCAGCGTTGAGACTAGCGGGTTCCAAGAGACCCAGTACTTC
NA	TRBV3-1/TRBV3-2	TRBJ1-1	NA	CASSPLQGVTEAFF	TGTGCCAGCAGCCCATTACAGGGCGTCACTGAAGCTTTCTTT
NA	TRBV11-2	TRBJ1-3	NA	CASRSGQGPSGNTIYF	TGTGCCAGCAGGTCAGGCCAGGGGCCCTCTGGAAACACCATATATTTT
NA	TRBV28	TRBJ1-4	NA	CASSFNRVEKLFF	TGTGCCAGCAGTTTTAACAGGGTTGAAAAACTGTTTTTT
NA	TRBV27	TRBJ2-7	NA	CASSSLGGRNYEQYF	TGTGCCAGCAGTTCCCTGGGGGGGCGCAACTACGAGCAGTACTTC
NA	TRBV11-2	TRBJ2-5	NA	CASSLQGSQETQYF	TGTGCCAGCAGCTTACAGGGAAGCCAAGAGACCCAGTACTTC
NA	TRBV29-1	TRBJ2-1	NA	CSVVRQTTYNEQFF	TGCAGCGTTGTGAGGCAGACGACGTACAATGAGCAGTTCTTC
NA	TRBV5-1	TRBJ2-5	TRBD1	CASSFLGQAVGETQYF	TGCGCCAGCAGCTTTTTGGGACAGGCGGTGGGGGAGACCCAGTACTTC
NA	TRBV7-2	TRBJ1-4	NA	CASSPPGFATNEKLFF	TGTGCCAGCAGCCCCCCAGGGTTCGCAACTAATGAAAAACTGTTTTTT
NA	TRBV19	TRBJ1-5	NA	CASSIGSLSQPQHF	TGTGCCAGTAGTATTGGTAGCCTTAGTCAGCCCCAGCATTTT
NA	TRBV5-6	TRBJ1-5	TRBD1	CASSAGTGFNQPQHF	TGTGCCAGCAGCGCGGGGACAGGCTTCAATCAGCCCCAGCATTTT
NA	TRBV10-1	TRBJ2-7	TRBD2	CASSEELAGSEQYF	TGCGCCAGCAGTGAGGAACTAGCGGGAAGTGAGCAGTACTTC
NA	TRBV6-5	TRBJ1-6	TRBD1	CASSRTGSNSPLHF	TGTGCCAGCAGTCGGACAGGAAGTAATTCACCCCTCCACTTT
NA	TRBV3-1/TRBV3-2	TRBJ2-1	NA	CASSQDSTGFYNEQFF	TGTGCCAGCAGCCAAGATTCCACAGGGTTCTACAATGAGCAGTTCTTC
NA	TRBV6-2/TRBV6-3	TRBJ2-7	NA	CASSYPDEQYF	TGTGCCAGCAGTTACCCAGACGAGCAGTACTTC
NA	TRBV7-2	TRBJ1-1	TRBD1	CASSLGTGGLTEAFF	TGTGCCAGCAGCTTAGGGACAGGCGGGCTGACTGAAGCTTTCTTT
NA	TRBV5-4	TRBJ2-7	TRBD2	CASSFGTSGYYEQYF	TGTGCCAGCAGCTTCGGGACTAGCGGCTACTACGAGCAGTACTTC
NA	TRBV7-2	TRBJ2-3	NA	CASSPTGFGLDTQYF	TGTGCCAGCAGCCCTACGGGGTTCGGTTTGGATACGCAGTATTTT
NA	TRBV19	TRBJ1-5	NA	CASREGFQPQHF	TGTGCCAGTAGGGAGGGGTTCCAGCCCCAGCATTTT
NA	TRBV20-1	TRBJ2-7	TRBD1	CSARAGGEQYF	TGCAGTGCTAGAGCAGGGGGCGAGCAGTACTTC
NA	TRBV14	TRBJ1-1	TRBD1	CASSPLPTGLTEAFF	TGTGCCAGCAGTCCTCTTCCGACAGGGCTCACTGAAGCTTTCTTT
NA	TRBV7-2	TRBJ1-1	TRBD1	CASSRIQGAEAFF	TGTGCCAGCAGCCGAATACAGGGGGCTGAAGCTTTCTTT
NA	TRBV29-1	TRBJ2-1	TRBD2	CSVELAGVSEQFF	TGCAGCGTTGAGTTAGCGGGAGTTAGTGAGCAGTTCTTC
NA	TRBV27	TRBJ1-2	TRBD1	CASSLGRGNGYTF	TGTGCCAGCAGTTTGGGCAGGGGGAATGGCTACACCTTC
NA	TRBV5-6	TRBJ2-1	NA	CASSLFRDRYNEQFF	TGTGCCAGCAGCTTGTTCCGGGATCGGTACAATGAGCAGTTCTTC
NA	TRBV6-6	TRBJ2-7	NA	CASSSGTDFYEQYF	TGTGCCAGCAGCTCCGGGACTGATTTCTACGAGCAGTACTTC
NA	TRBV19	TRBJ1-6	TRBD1	CASSLEGASYNSPLHF	TGTGCCAGTAGTTTGGAGGGGGCTTCCTATAATTCACCCCTCCACTTT
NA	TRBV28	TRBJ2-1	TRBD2	CASSWGGEQFF	TGTGCCAGCAGTTGGGGGGGTGAGCAGTTCTTC
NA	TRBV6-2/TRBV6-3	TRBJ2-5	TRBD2	CASSYSREGLGTQYF	TGTGCCAGCAGTTACTCGCGGGAGGGCCTAGGGACCCAGTACTTC
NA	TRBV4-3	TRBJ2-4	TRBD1	CASSQDLPTGVGVAKNIQYF	TGCGCCAGCAGCCAAGATCTCCCCACAGGGGTGGGGGTAGCCAAAAACATTCAGTACTTC
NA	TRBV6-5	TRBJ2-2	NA	CVTGRGGNGELFF	TGTGTCACCGGACGGGGCGGGAACGGGGAGCTGTTTTTT
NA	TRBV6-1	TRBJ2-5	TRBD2	CASSEARLAGETQYF	TGTGCCAGCAGTGAAGCGCGTCTAGCGGGTGAGACCCAGTACTTC
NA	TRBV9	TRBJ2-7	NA	CASSAAPRGEQYF	TGTGCCAGCAGCGCAGCCCCTCGGGGCGAGCAGTACTTC
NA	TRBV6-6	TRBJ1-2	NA	CATAAGQTNVNGYTF	TGTGCCACAGCGGCGGGGCAGACGAATGTAAATGGCTACACCTTC
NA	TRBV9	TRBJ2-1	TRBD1	CASSKVGTGLNEQFF	TGTGCCAGCAGCAAAGTCGGGACAGGCCTTAATGAGCAGTTCTTC
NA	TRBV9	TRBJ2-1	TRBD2	CASRAIAGGLYNEQFF	TGTGCCAGCAGAGCCATAGCGGGGGGGCTTTACAATGAGCAGTTCTTC